This entry lists 8 T cell receptor beta chains sequenced from one sample in a study of blood T cell repertoires in COVID-19. Generated by immunoSEQ multiplex PCR, the TCRdb table keeps only in-frame clones and is missing some. This sample has approximately 160,000 clones; over 80% occur once, and the top ten carry 13%. Sequenced sample: peripheral blood. These receptors were taken from a man aged 70-80 years who had recovered from COVID-19.

The chain couples TRBV27 to TRBJ1-2, with 7 nucleotides matching TRBD1. V shed 3 bases and J 4 bases; nucleotides not matched to a gene: 5. The germline V gene encodes CDR1 MNHEY and CDR2 SMNVEV (reference sequence). This CDR3 contains 14 residues. This CDR3 is CASSFKGGGYGYTF. In DNA, the CDR3 is TGTGCCAGCAGTTTTAAAGGGGGCGGCTATGGCTACACCTTC.

The gene calls are TRBV3-1 (or the pseudogene TRBV3-2) and TRBJ1-4, with 7 bases fitting TRBD1. The junction had 7 bases not matched to a gene; V was cut back by 1 base and J by 8 bases. Germline lookup yields CDR1 LGHDT and CDR2 YNNKEL (reference sequence). This CDR3 region has 15 residues. CDR3 in DNA: TGTGCCAGCAGCCAAGCAACAGGGGTGCGAGAAAAACTGTTTTTT. It is translated as CASSQATGVREKLFF.

The chain is built from TRBV3-1 (or the pseudogene TRBV3-2) and TRBJ1-2; no clear D gene. The germline V gene has CDR1 LGHDT and CDR2 YNNKEL (reference sequence). The V gene lost 5 bases and the J gene lost 8 bases, with 12 bases spanning the gap. The CDR3 has 12 residues. CDR3 protein: CASSSGSWGYTF. CDR3 DNA: TGTGCCAGCAGCTCGGGGAGTTGGGGCTACACCTTC.

The J gene is TRBJ2-1, the V gene TRBV7-2; TRBD1 aligns across 7 bases. Germline V CDR1 and CDR2: SGHTA, FQGNSA. This CDR3 is 15 amino acids long. Trimming removed 5 bases from V and 2 bases from J; junction bases left unmatched: 6. DNA for the CDR3: TGTGCCAGCAGCCTACAACAGGGGACCTACAATGAGCAGTTCTTC. Its translation is CASSLQQGTYNEQFF.

The chain has TRBV19 and TRBJ1-1; perhaps TRBD1 as D (6 bases). The CDR3 runs to 14 residues. The V end lost 5 bases, the J end lost 4 bases, and 14 bases lay between the germline ends. Germline lookup yields CDR1 LNHDA and CDR2 SQIVND (reference sequence). The CDR3 reads CASSVTGRGTEAFF. The CDR3, as DNA: TGTGCCAGTAGTGTCACAGGGAGGGGCACTGAAGCTTTCTTT. The full variable domain, with the rest looked up from reference TRBV19 and TRBJ1-1, is DGGITQSPKYLFRKEGQNVTLSCEQNLNHDAMYWYRQDPGQGLRLIYYSQIVNDFQKGDIAEGYSVSREKKESFPLTVTSAQKNPTAFYLCASSVTGRGTEAFFGQGTRLTVV.

The chain combines TRBV7-9 with TRBJ2-7, with 9 bases that match TRBD2. V shed 3 bases, J shed 0 bases, and the junction held 3 bases outside the gene matches. Germline lookup yields CDR1 SEHNR and CDR2 FQNEAQ (reference sequence). The CDR3 is made up of 15 amino acids. The CDR3 DNA is TGTGCCAGCAGCTTCGGTAGCGGGAGCTCCTACGAGCAGTACTTC. It codes for CASSFGSGSSYEQYF.

The chain combines TRBV19 with TRBJ1-1, with 9 bases that match TRBD1. The CDR3 is 14 residues long. V dropped 3 bases and J dropped 4; count of bases not matched to a gene: 3. Germline V gene lookup returns CDR1 LNHDA and CDR2 SQIVND (reference sequence). CDR3 sequence (DNA): TGTGCCAGTAGTATGCCGGGACAGGGCACTGAAGCTTTCTTT. Protein product: CASSMPGQGTEAFF.

This clone has a single count. The rearrangement uses TRBV27 and TRBJ2-1, with TRBD1 identical over 9 bases. Per the germline V gene, CDR1 is MNHEY and CDR2 is SMNVEV (reference sequence). The CDR3 runs 15 residues. The junction had 3 bases not matched to a gene; V was cut back by 3 bases and J by 3 bases. The CDR3 sequence: CASSFRTGDYNEQFF. The CDR3 DNA sequence: TGTGCCAGCAGTTTCCGGACAGGGGACTACAATGAGCAGTTCTTC.